This TCR beta chain came from a study of blood T cell repertoires in COVID-19. Across the whole study: PBMCs, B-cell-depleted T cells, or T cells provided the cDNA or gDNA that made up the material.

Some clones are missing from TCRdb's copy, which holds only in-frame ones; the method was immunoSEQ multiplex PCR. In the table there are roughly 26,000 clones, around 90% of which are singletons. The germline V gene has CDR1 SGHDT and CDR2 YYEEEE. Trimming cost V 0 bases and J 8 bases, with 14 bases left between them. The CDR3 length is 15 residues. This sequence originates from a man aged 65 to 85 with acute or convalescent COVID-19. The V and J genes are TRBV5-6 and TRBJ1-4; perhaps TRBD1 as D (5 bases). The sequenced material came from peripheral blood. The CDR3 protein is CASSLGRGRVEKLFF. The CDR3 DNA sequence: TGTGCCAGCAGCTTGGGGAGGGGCAGGGTGGAAAAACTGTTTTTT.